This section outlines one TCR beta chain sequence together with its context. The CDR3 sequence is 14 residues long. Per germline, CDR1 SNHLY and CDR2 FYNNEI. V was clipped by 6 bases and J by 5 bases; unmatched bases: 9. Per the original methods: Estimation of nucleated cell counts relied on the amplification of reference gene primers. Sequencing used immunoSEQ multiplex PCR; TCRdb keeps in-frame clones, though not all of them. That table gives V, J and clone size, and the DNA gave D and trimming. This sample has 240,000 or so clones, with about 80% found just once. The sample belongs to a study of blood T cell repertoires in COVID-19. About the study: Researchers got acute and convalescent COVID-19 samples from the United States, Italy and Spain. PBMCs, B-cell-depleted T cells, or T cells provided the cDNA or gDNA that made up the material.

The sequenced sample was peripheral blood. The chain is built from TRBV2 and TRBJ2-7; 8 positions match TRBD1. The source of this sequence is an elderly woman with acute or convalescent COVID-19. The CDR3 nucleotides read TGTGCCAGCAGGGTTAGGGACAGGAATAACGAGCAGTACTTC. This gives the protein CASRVRDRNNEQYF.